Each of the 15 T cell receptor beta chains below was sequenced from the same sample in a study of cytomegalovirus exposure and HLA in healthy donors. Method: immunoSEQ multiplex PCR; TCRdb's copy keeps in-frame clones and lacks some. The data contain 230,000 or so clones, about 90% of them singletons. Sequenced: PBMCs. The receptors were gathered from a woman younger than 30 in good health and CMV-seronegative.

The CDR3 here is CASSYLSGGTYEQYF. CDR3 DNA sequence: TGTGCCAGCAGCTATCTTAGCGGGGGGACCTACGAGCAGTACTTC. This chain links TRBV5-8 with TRBJ2-7, with 10 bases matching TRBD2. Trimming took 3 bases from V and 2 from J; bases not matched to a gene: 5. CDR3 length: 15 amino acids. Germline lookup yields CDR1 SGHTS and CDR2 YDEGEE.

This clone was seen more than once but under ten times. The chain is built from TRBV5-4 and TRBJ2-1, with 8 positions matching TRBD2. This CDR3 spans 18 amino acids. J lost 0 bases, V lost 4 bases, and 12 bases had no gene match. Germline V gene sequence: CDR1 SGHNT, CDR2 YYREEE (reference sequence). The CDR3 reads CASSPSGSAFASYNEQFF. The CDR3 region has the DNA TGTGCCAGCAGCCCGAGCGGGAGCGCCTTTGCCTCCTACAATGAGCAGTTCTTC.

The rearrangement joins TRBV5-4 to TRBJ1-2; perhaps TRBD1 as D (6 bases). V lost 4 bases, J lost 6 bases, and 19 bases lay in between. The CDR3 has 15 residues. Per germline, CDR1 SGHNT and CDR2 YYREEE (reference sequence). The DNA for the CDR3 is TGTGCCAGCAGCGCCGGCCCAGTAGAGGGGGATGGCTACACCTTC. Protein: CASSAGPVEGDGYTF.

This clone was seen a handful of times. The chain joins TRBV5-1 to TRBJ2-7, with D hard to call. V lost 0 bases and J lost 1, with 8 bases in between. This CDR3 has 14 amino acids. CDR1 is SGHRS and CDR2 is YFSETQ in the germline V gene. Written as DNA, the CDR3 is TGCGCCAGCAGCTTGGCCGTCGGTTCCTACGAGCAGTACTTC. Its protein product is CASSLAVGSYEQYF.

This chain connects TRBV15 to TRBJ2-7; 11 bases map to TRBD2. The V gene end was trimmed by 5 bases and the J gene end by 8 bases; junction bases not matched to a gene: 8. The CDR3 is 14 amino acids. Germline lookup yields CDR1 LNHNV and CDR2 YYDKDF (reference sequence). The DNA for the CDR3 is TGTGCCACCAGCGGGGCACTAGCGGGAGATAAGCAGTACTTC. This sequence encodes CATSGALAGDKQYF.

The rearrangement links TRBV10-3 to TRBJ2-1, with TRBD2 matching over 11 bases. V lost 5 bases, J lost 3 bases, and 6 bases stayed unmatched. The germline V gene has CDR1 ENHRY and CDR2 SYGVKD. The CDR3 covers 16 residues. The CDR3 DNA reads TGTGCCATCAGTCCGACGACTAGCGGGAACTACAATGAGCAGTTCTTC. This encodes CAISPTTSGNYNEQFF.

The gene calls are TRBV11-3 and TRBJ2-1; 7 bases match TRBD2. Germline CDR1 is SGHNT and CDR2 is YENEEA. CDR3 length: 17 residues. V trimming: 1 base; J trimming: 1 base; junction bases outside the gene matches: 7. The CDR3 sequence: CASSLGGGAGSYNEQFF. CDR3 DNA: TGTGCCAGCAGCTTAGGGGGCGGAGCGGGGTCCTACAATGAGCAGTTCTTC. Full variable domain (outside the CDR3, taken from reference TRBV11-3 and TRBJ2-1): EAGVVQSPRYKIIEKKQPVAFWCNPISGHNTLYWYLQNLGQGPELLIRYENEEAVDDSQLPKDRFSAERLKGVDSTLKIQPAELGDSAVYLCASSLGGGAGSYNEQFFGPGTRLTVL.

The chain combines TRBV2 with TRBJ1-4; D possibly corresponds to TRBD1 (6 bases). Per germline, CDR1 SNHLY and CDR2 FYNNEI. This CDR3 is built from 14 residues. Trimming shortened V by 7 bases and J by 4 bases, and 13 bases separated the two germline ends. For the CDR3, the DNA is TGTGCCAGCAAAGACGACAGGAATAATGAAAAACTGTTTTTT. This codes for CASKDDRNNEKLFF.

The gene calls are TRBV27 and TRBJ2-1, with 8 bases lining up with TRBD2. Germline lookup yields CDR1 MNHEY and CDR2 SMNVEV (reference sequence). The junction had 2 bases not matched to a gene; V was cut back by 4 bases and J by 12 bases. The CDR3 sequence is 11 residues long. This CDR3 is CASSSGGGQFF. The CDR3 nucleotides read TGTGCCAGCAGTTCGGGAGGGGGGCAGTTCTTC.

The V call is TRBV7-2, the J call TRBJ1-5; D might be TRBD1 (6 bases). The CDR3 is made up of 15 amino acids. The V end lost 4 bases, the J end lost 5 bases, and 15 bases lay between the germline ends. Germline V gene sequence: CDR1 SGHTA, CDR2 FQGNSA. For the CDR3, the DNA is TGTGCCAGCAGCTCAACAGGGAATCGGGATCAGCCCCAGCATTTT. Encoded protein: CASSSTGNRDQPQHF.

This rearrangement joins TRBV27 to TRBJ2-1; 12 nucleotides match TRBD2. The CDR3 runs to 13 residues. CDR1 and CDR2 from the germline V gene are MNHEY and SMNVEV (reference sequence). With V trimmed by 9 bases and J by 7 bases, 4 bases remained unmatched. The DNA for the CDR3 is TGTGCCAGTTCTAGCGGGAGGGCGAATGAGCAGTTCTTC. It codes for CASSSGRANEQFF.

The rearrangement uses TRBV6-8 and TRBJ2-7; D uncertain. Germline CDR1 MNHGY, CDR2 SAAAGT. The CDR3 has 13 residues. V gave up 5 bases and J gave up 3 bases, with 11 bases separating them. CDR3 loop: CASSQTSLYEQYF. DNA of the CDR3: TGTGCCAGCAGTCAGACAAGCCTCTACGAGCAGTACTTC.

The rearrangement links TRBV30 to TRBJ1-6; D is uncertain. V lost 0 bases, J lost 0 bases, and 6 bases lay in between. The CDR3 extends over 15 amino acids. Germline loops: CDR1 GTSNPN, CDR2 SVGIG (reference sequence). The CDR3 spells CAWSVHSSYNSPLHF. The CDR3 coding sequence is TGTGCCTGGAGTGTACACAGCTCCTATAATTCACCCCTCCACTTT.

V is TRBV27 and J is TRBJ2-7, with a possible D match to TRBD2 (6 bases). The germline V gene has CDR1 MNHEY and CDR2 SMNVEV (reference sequence). Between the trimmed V and J ends, which lost 4 bases and 0 bases, there was a span of 13 bases. This CDR3 has 15 residues. The CDR3 protein is CASSWRVGGSYEQYF. In DNA, the CDR3 is TGTGCCAGCAGTTGGAGGGTTGGGGGCTCCTACGAGCAGTACTTC.

This clone is a singleton in its sample. The chain is built from TRBV7-8 and TRBJ2-1; D perhaps matches TRBD1 (5 bases). V lost 2 bases and J 8 bases, leaving 19 bases between the germline ends. Germline CDR1 SGHVS, CDR2 FQNEAQ. The CDR3 is 16 amino acids. The CDR3 sequence: CASSLISAGLLDEQFF. CDR3 DNA sequence: TGTGCCAGCAGCTTAATCTCGGCAGGGTTGCTGGATGAGCAGTTCTTC.